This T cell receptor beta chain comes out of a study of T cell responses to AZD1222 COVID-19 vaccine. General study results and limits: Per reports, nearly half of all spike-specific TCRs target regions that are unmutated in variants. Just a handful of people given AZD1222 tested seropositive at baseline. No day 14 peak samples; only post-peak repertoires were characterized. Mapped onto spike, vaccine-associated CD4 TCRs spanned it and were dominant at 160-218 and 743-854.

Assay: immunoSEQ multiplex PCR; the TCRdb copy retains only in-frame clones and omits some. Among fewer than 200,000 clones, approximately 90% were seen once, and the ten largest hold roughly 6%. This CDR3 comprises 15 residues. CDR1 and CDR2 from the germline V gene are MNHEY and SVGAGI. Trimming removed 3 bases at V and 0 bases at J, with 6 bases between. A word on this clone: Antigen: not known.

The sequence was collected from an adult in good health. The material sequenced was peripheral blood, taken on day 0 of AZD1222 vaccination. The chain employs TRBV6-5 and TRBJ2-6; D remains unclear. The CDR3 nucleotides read TGTGCCAGCAGTTATTCGGGCTCTGGGGCCAACGTCCTGACTTTC. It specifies CASSYSGSGANVLTF.